One T cell receptor (beta chain) is described in this entry. Per the germline V gene, CDR1 is LNHDA and CDR2 is SQIVND (reference sequence). The junction had 6 bases not matched to a gene; V was cut back by 5 bases and J by 4 bases. This CDR3 has 14 residues. The data stem from a study of T cell changes during pregnancy in multiple sclerosis. The method was immunoSEQ multiplex PCR; TCRdb's version includes in-frame clones alone and lacks a portion of them. Of under 90,000 clones in the sample, more than 90% were seen once. The chain has TRBV19 and TRBJ1-2; 8 positions agree with TRBD1. This specimen consisted of peripheral blood, obtained after pregnancy. This TCR came from a female donor in good health, enrolled as a control in a pregnancy study. The CDR3: CASSPYTGGYGYTF. The CDR3 DNA is TGTGCCAGTAGTCCTTACACAGGGGGCTATGGCTACACCTTC.